This T cell receptor beta chain derives from a study of blood T cell repertoires in COVID-19 (TCRdb year 2020). Study-level background: Samples from collaborators originated in the United States, Italy and Spain and spanned both the acute and convalescent phases of COVID-19. The material from the prospective study consisted of cDNA or gDNA derived from T cells, B-cell-depleted T cells, or PBMCs. Deeply sampled blood TCRbeta repertoires from subjects exposed to, actively infected with, or recovered from COVID-19 were included in the dataset. A freely available public database, intended as a resource for researchers studying the immune response to SARS-CoV-2, is where the repertoires were released. Samples were obtained from the ongoing ImmuneRACE study (first 160 participants) and from about 1,300 subjects provided by 6 global collaborators. A de-identified subject ID, COVID-19 status, age in years and sex were almost always included in the sample metadata. Where available, HLA class I and class II types were obtained from metadata supplied by the sample provider rather than from assay-based typing.

One collaborating source in Seattle enrolled patients during active infection and followed them longitudinally through the course of disease. Collaborating institutions collected whole blood in K2EDTA tubes following their own protocols. For TCRbeta analysis, collaborators shipped samples in one of three forms: frozen whole blood, isolated PBMCs, or DNA extracted from either of those sample types. The immunoSEQ Assay, a bias-controlled multiplex PCR, was used to amplify TCRbeta CDR3 regions from genomic DNA. In the authors' own workflow: Nucleated cell counts per sample were estimated from amplification of reference gene primers within the assay. To quantify the absolute abundance of each unique TCRbeta CDR3 rearrangement, sequence reads were collapsed and filtered. For each sample, productive Simpson clonality was calculated as the square root of Simpson's diversity index across productive rearrangements. Sourced from immuneACCESS, this table was stored by TCRdb with only in-frame sequences that have V and J called. A share of the clones is absent; for the studies checked, an unresolved V gene accounts for under half, and the remainder has no known explanation. V, J and clone size are those of that table, while D and trimming were read from the DNA. Recorded for this sample are around 160,000 clones; approximately 83% of them occurred a single time. About 8% of the sample comes from the top ten.

This clone was detected only once. Its antigen is still unknown. There are no base qualities to consult, and no much larger clone falls within one base. The research as a whole found: The amount of clinical and demographic metadata varied by source and participant and was provided uncurated.

The sample consisted of peripheral blood. The origin of this receptor is a woman aged 55-70 years with COVID-19, enrolled during active disease.

For the CDR3, the sequence is CASSYRTVLSYEQYF. The nucleotide sequence reads as follows: TGTGCCAGCAGTTACCGGACAGTTCTTTCCTACGAGCAGTACTTC. The chain is made from TRBV6-2 or TRBV6-3 and TRBJ2-7; TRBD1 is possibly the D segment (6 matching bases). The CDR3 runs 15 residues from the cysteine to the phenylalanine. Only the CDR3 DNA stays, 45 bases, in frame from base 1. Per the germline V gene, MNHEY is the CDR1 and SVGEGT is the CDR2. A distance of 12 bases separates the germline ends of V and J, which lose 2 bases and 1 base respectively.